Below, 17 T cell receptor beta chains from the same sample are listed, as sequenced in a study of blood T cell repertoires in COVID-19. Assay used: immunoSEQ multiplex PCR; TCRdb lists only in-frame clones, some missing. Of around 230,000 clones detected, roughly nine tenths appear once; the ten largest clones hold 3.5% to 4%. The sample taken for sequencing was PBMCs or T cells enriched from blood (not recorded which). The receptors here all came from a woman aged 25-40 years with acute COVID-19.

In this sample, this clone turned up once. In nucleotides, the CDR3 is TGTGCCAGCTCACCACGTATTCAGGGTGGTGATTCACCCCTCCACTTT. This sequence encodes CASSPRIQGGDSPLHF. The rearrangement links TRBV18 to TRBJ1-6; D perhaps matches TRBD1 (5 bases). V dropped 1 base and J dropped 8 bases, with 15 bases sitting between them. The CDR3 is made up of 16 amino acids. Germline values: CDR1 KGHSH, CDR2 LQKENI.

Notes on this clone: The germline gene is not matched at one end of the junction; a read error may be the cause. This chain joins TRBV29-1 and TRBJ1-2; possible D gene TRBD1, 6 bases. The length of the CDR3 is 15 residues. Germline V gene data show CDR1 as SQVTM and CDR2 as ANQGSEA. CDR3 in DNA: TGCAGCGTTGAGGGCCCCCTACAGGGAGACTATAGCTACACCTTC. Protein sequence: CSVEGPLQGDYSYTF. The full variable domain, completed using reference TRBV29-1 and TRBJ1-2, is SAVISQKPSRDICQRGTSLTIQCQVDSQVTMMFWYRQQPGQSLTLIATANQGSEATYESGFVIDKFPISRPNLTFSTLTVSNMSPEDSSIYLCSVEGPLQGDYSYTFGSGTRLTVV.

This clone was seen just once. The chain carries TRBV5-1 and TRBJ1-6; 7 positions match TRBD1. Per germline, CDR1 SGHRS and CDR2 YFSETQ. V lost 2 bases and J lost 6; bases outside the gene matches: 5. The CDR3 runs to 15 residues. The CDR3 protein is CASSFSTGFNSPLHF. In DNA, the CDR3 is TGCGCCAGCAGCTTCTCGACAGGGTTTAATTCACCCCTCCACTTT.

The V gene is TRBV24-1, the J gene TRBJ2-2, with D possibly matching TRBD1 (5 bases). Germline CDR1 KGHDR, CDR2 SFDVKD. The CDR3 is 16 amino acids. The V gene lost 0 bases and the J gene lost 6 bases, with 13 bases spanning the gap. CDR3 in amino acids: CATSDLSQGGAGELFF. The CDR3 bases are TGTGCCACCAGTGATTTGTCGCAGGGTGGGGCCGGGGAGCTGTTTTTT.

The chain is built from TRBV5-8 and TRBJ2-2; a weak D match, TRBD2 (7 bases). Trimming took off 1 base at V and 4 bases at J, with 11 bases between the two ends. Looked up from germline, CDR1 is SGHTS and CDR2 is YDEGEE. This CDR3 contains 15 residues. The CDR3 sequence is CASSLSRGGTGELFF. As DNA, the CDR3 is TGTGCCAGCAGCTTGTCGAGGGGGGGCACCGGGGAGCTGTTTTTT.

This clone was seen a few times. The chain has TRBV5-1 and TRBJ1-4, with 9 bases lining up with TRBD1. Germline assignment: CDR1 SGHRS and CDR2 YFSETQ. V lost 4 bases and J lost 6; bases outside the gene matches: 13. The CDR3 runs to 17 residues. CDR3 in amino acids: CASSPGTGPQPDEKLFF. The CDR3, as DNA: TGCGCCAGCAGCCCTGGGACAGGGCCGCAACCAGATGAAAAACTGTTTTTT.

The chain couples TRBV5-5 to TRBJ2-7, with a possible D match to TRBD1 (5 bases). Trimming removed 1 base from V and 5 bases from J, with 22 bases in between. The CDR3 is 17 residues long. Germline CDR1 is SGHKS and CDR2 is YYEKEE (reference sequence). The CDR3 protein is CASSLRLPGQTRDEQYF. CDR3 nucleotides: TGTGCCAGCAGCTTGCGCCTCCCAGGGCAAACACGGGACGAGCAGTACTTC. Variable domain in full (rest from reference TRBV5-5 and TRBJ2-7): DAGVTQSPTHLIKTRGQQVTLRCSPISGHKSVSWYQQVLGQGPQFIFQYYEKEERGRGNFPDRFSARQFPNYSSELNVNALLLGDSALYLCASSLRLPGQTRDEQYFGPGTRLTVT.

V usage is TRBV2 and J usage is TRBJ2-7; 7 bases map to TRBD2. J was trimmed by 4 bases and V by 6 bases; bases with no gene match: 9. This CDR3 spans 14 amino acids. Germline V gene lookup returns CDR1 SNHLY and CDR2 FYNNEI. CDR3 nucleotide sequence: TGTGCCAGCAGCCGACCTAGCGGAGGATACGAGCAGTACTTC. This encodes CASSRPSGGYEQYF. The variable domain in full, completed from reference TRBV2 and TRBJ2-7, reads EPEVTQTPSHQVTQMGQEVILRCVPISNHLYFYWYRQILGQKVEFLVSFYNNEISEKSEIFDDQFSVERPDGSNFTLKIRSTKLEDSAMYFCASSRPSGGYEQYFGPGTRLTVT.

The chain joins TRBV4-3 to TRBJ1-2, with D uncertain. The CDR3 extends over 18 amino acids. The V gene's germline CDR1 is LGHNA and CDR2 YSLEER. With 4 bases removed from V and 2 bases from J, the gap between germline ends came to 23 bases. The DNA of the CDR3 is TGCGCCAGCAGCCGAGAGCCCCCCGGGTCTTCCTTCAACTATGGCTACACCTTC. It codes for CASSREPPGSSFNYGYTF.

The chain recombines TRBV25-1 with TRBJ2-2; D might be TRBD1 (6 bases). The germline V and J ends were trimmed by 8 bases and 2 bases, with 12 bases remaining between them. Germline CDR1 is MGHDK and CDR2 is SYGVNS. The CDR3 loop spans 14 amino acids. The CDR3 protein is CASLTGDNTGELFF. The CDR3 bases are TGTGCCAGCCTGACAGGAGATAACACCGGGGAGCTGTTTTTT. Full variable domain (remainder filled in from reference TRBV25-1 and TRBJ2-2): EADIYQTPRYLVIGTGKKITLECSQTMGHDKMYWYQQDPGMELHLIHYSYGVNSTEKGDLSSESTVSRIRTEHFPLTLESARPSHTSQYLCASLTGDNTGELFFGEGSRLTVL.

The CDR3 sequence is CASSLGLNREETQYF. The CDR3 region has the DNA TGTGCCAGCAGCTTAGGCCTAAACAGGGAAGAGACCCAGTACTTC. The chain uses TRBV7-6 and TRBJ2-5, with D possibly matching TRBD1 (6 bases). The CDR3 totals 15 residues. The germline CDR1 and CDR2 sequences are SGHVS and FNYEAQ. V lost 1 base and J 3 bases, leaving 12 bases between the germline ends.

This chain joins TRBV7-3 and TRBJ2-1; TRBD1 matches at 7 bases. Germline V gives CDR1 SGHTA, CDR2 FQGTGA. Trimming at V came to 5 bases and at J to 6 bases, leaving 10 bases not matched to a gene. The CDR3 totals 15 residues. The CDR3 protein is CASSVTGSTVNEQFF. CDR3 nucleotide sequence: TGTGCCAGCAGCGTGACAGGGTCAACGGTCAATGAGCAGTTCTTC.

The chain employs TRBV18 and TRBJ1-6; D remains ambiguous. The CDR3 runs 17 residues. The ends were cut back, 3 bases at V and 4 bases at J, with 16 bases in the middle. Germline values: CDR1 KGHSH, CDR2 LQKENI. Here the CDR3 reads CASSPPGGSLYNSPLHF. CDR3 DNA: TGTGCCAGCTCACCCCCTGGCGGGAGTTTATATAATTCACCCCTCCACTTT.

This clone has more than one count but fewer than ten. The rearrangement links TRBV2 to TRBJ2-3; TRBD1 matches 10 bases. Germline V lookup: CDR1 SNHLY, CDR2 FYNNEI. Trimming removed 6 bases from V and 2 bases from J; junction bases left unmatched: 5. The CDR3 is made up of 15 amino acids. The DNA for the CDR3 is TGTGCCAGCAGCCCGGACAGGGGGTACACAGATACGCAGTATTTT. Encoded protein: CASSPDRGYTDTQYF.

This rearrangement joins TRBV7-2 to TRBJ2-3; 11 positions agree with TRBD2. The CDR3 length is 17 residues. Germline V CDR1 and CDR2: SGHTA, FQGNSA. After removal of 1 base from V and 1 base from J, the junction contained 4 bases not matched to a gene. The CDR3 DNA is TGTGCCAGCAGCTTAGGGCTAGCGGGGGGCGGCACAGATACGCAGTATTTT. This codes for CASSLGLAGGGTDTQYF.

V gene TRBV5-1 combines with J gene TRBJ2-1; TRBD1 is a possible D gene (6 bases). The germline V gene encodes CDR1 SGHRS and CDR2 YFSETQ. The V end was cut by 4 bases, the J end by 0 bases, with 14 bases between. The CDR3 runs to 16 residues. CDR3 region: CASSVRDTSSYNEQFF. The CDR3 DNA follows: TGCGCCAGCAGCGTCCGGGACACGAGCTCCTACAATGAGCAGTTCTTC.

J is TRBJ1-2 and V is TRBV6-2 or TRBV6-3; TRBD1 might be the D (5 bases). The V gene's germline CDR1 is MNHEY and CDR2 SVGEGT. V lost 2 bases and J lost 11, with 12 bases in between. The CDR3 runs to 12 residues. In nucleotides, the CDR3 is TGTGCCAGCAGTTACGACAGTATGTGGTACACCTTC. It specifies CASSYDSMWYTF.